The rows below give T cell receptor beta chains drawn from one sample of a study of T-cell reconstitution after alpha-beta-depleted transplantation in children. TCRdb itself ran the PCR reads through MiXCR, one entry per CDR3 protein. This sample carries 600,000 to 800,000 distinct CDR3 sequences, about an eighth of them seen once, and the ten largest clones take 0.79%. The source material was PBMCs, sampled before TCRalphabeta/CD19-depleted stem cell transplant. These receptors originate from a girl aged 2 to 10 with congenital amegakaryocytic thrombocytopenia, due to receive a stem cell transplant. Both conserved end residues are part of each CDR3. D genes are given only for firm matches. A clone size is listed for some rows: how often the clone was seen (once, few, many), or a class if it is expanded.

J: TRBJ2-4
D: -
size: -
V: TRBV4-1
CDR3: CASSQGLGGHNTRENIQYF
DNA: TGCGCCAGCAGCCAAGGTTTGGGAGGCCATAATACGCGAGAAAACATTCAGTACTTC

J: TRBJ2-7
D: TRBD2
size: few
V: TRBV5-1
CDR3: CASSHPGQKGTSGSYEQYF
DNA: TGCGCCAGCAGCCACCCGGGACAGAAGGGGACTAGCGGGAGTTACGAGCAGTACTTC

J: TRBJ2-1
D: -
size: -
V: TRBV2
CDR3: CASPSRETTSSYNEQFF
DNA: TGTGCCAGCCCCTCACGGGAGACCACTAGCTCCTACAATGAGCAGTTCTTC

J: TRBJ2-5
D: -
size: -
V: TRBV20-1
CDR3: CSAWTLDETQYF
DNA: TGCAGTGCTTGGACCTTAGATGAGACCCAGTACTTC

J: TRBJ2-6
D: TRBD2
size: -
V: TRBV20-1
CDR3: CSAGEASGLISGANVLTF
DNA: TGCAGTGCAGGGGAGGCTAGCGGGTTGATCTCTGGGGCCAACGTCCTGACTTTC

J: TRBJ2-4
D: -
size: -
V: TRBV5-1
CDR3: CASSPRSRYLAKNIQYF
DNA: TGCGCCAGCAGTCCACGGAGCCGGTACCTAGCCAAAAACATTCAGTACTTC

J: TRBJ2-1
D: -
size: many
V: TRBV12-3/TRBV12-4
CDR3: CASSFLGPRGEQFF
DNA: TGTGCCAGCAGTTTTTTGGGACCCAGGGGTGAGCAGTTCTTC

J: TRBJ1-5
D: -
size: many
V: TRBV27
CDR3: CASSAHNQPQHF
DNA: TGTGCCAGCAGCGCACACAATCAGCCCCAGCATTTT

J: TRBJ2-1
D: -
size: -
V: TRBV12-5
CDR3: CASGLVENEQFF
DNA: TGTGCTAGTGGTTTGGTAGAAAATGAGCAGTTCTTC

J: TRBJ2-1
D: -
size: many
V: TRBV4-1
CDR3: CASSRDSGEDSYNEQFF
DNA: TGCGCCAGCAGCCGAGATTCTGGGGAGGACTCCTACAATGAGCAGTTCTTC

J: TRBJ2-2
D: -
size: few
V: TRBV5-1
CDR3: CASSLEGPPTGELFF
DNA: TGCGCCAGCAGCTTGGAAGGGCCCCCAACGGGGGAGCTGTTTTTT

J: TRBJ1-1
D: -
size: many
V: TRBV29-1
CDR3: CSVFSGQGDTEAFF
DNA: TGCAGCGTTTTCTCCGGTCAAGGGGACACTGAAGCTTTCTTT

J: TRBJ1-4
D: -
size: many
V: TRBV5-1
CDR3: CASSLEPGGASEKLFF
DNA: TGCGCCAGCAGCTTGGAACCCGGGGGCGCTTCTGAAAAACTGTTTTTT

J: TRBJ2-2
D: TRBD2
size: many
V: TRBV27
CDR3: CASSVEREDTGELFF
DNA: TGTGCCAGCAGTGTCGAGCGGGAGGACACCGGGGAGCTGTTTTTT

J: TRBJ2-2
D: -
size: many
V: TRBV12-3/TRBV12-4
CDR3: CASSFSQSTGELFF
DNA: TGTGCCAGCAGTTTTAGTCAGAGCACCGGGGAGCTGTTTTTT

J: TRBJ1-1
D: TRBD1
size: -
V: TRBV12-3/TRBV12-4
CDR3: CASSLMDRYTEAFF
DNA: TGTGCCAGCAGTTTAATGGACAGGTACACTGAAGCTTTCTTT

J: TRBJ2-7
D: TRBD2
size: few
V: TRBV28
CDR3: CASSLSASGSVEQYF
DNA: TGTGCCAGCAGTTTATCGGCTAGCGGGAGTGTCGAGCAGTACTTC

J: TRBJ2-5
D: -
size: many
V: TRBV5-1
CDR3: CASSLYPGKETQYF
DNA: TGCGCCAGCAGCTTGTATCCGGGAAAGGAGACCCAGTACTTC

J: TRBJ2-3
D: TRBD2
size: -
V: TRBV11-2
CDR3: CASSLRPTSGSKTQNF
DNA: TGTGCCAGCAGCTTAAGACCAACTAGCGGCTCGAAGACGCAGAATTTT

J: TRBJ1-6
D: -
size: -
V: TRBV5-4
CDR3: CASSFSSGGSPLHF
DNA: TGTGCCAGCAGCTTCTCCTCCGGCGGTTCACCCCTCCACTTT

J: TRBJ2-5
D: -
size: -
V: TRBV15
CDR3: CATSRDRSLQETQYF
DNA: TGTGCCACCAGCAGAGACCGATCTCTTCAAGAGACCCAGTACTTC

J: TRBJ2-7
D: -
size: -
V: TRBV5-8
CDR3: CASSLIRGPSSYGQYF
DNA: TGTGCCAGCAGCTTGATTCGGGGACCCAGCTCCTACGGGCAGTACTTC

J: TRBJ2-2
D: TRBD2
size: many
V: TRBV6-1
CDR3: CASGPLAGVTGELFF
DNA: TGTGCCAGCGGACCGCTAGCGGGAGTCACCGGGGAGCTGTTTTTT

J: TRBJ2-6
D: -
size: few
V: TRBV5-1
CDR3: CASSLNLLVSGANVLTF
DNA: TGCGCCAGCAGCTTAAATTTATTAGTGTCTGGGGCCAACGTCCTGACTTTC

J: TRBJ2-1
D: -
size: few
V: TRBV7-9
CDR3: CASSPAPARIDEQFF
DNA: TGTGCCAGCAGCCCCGCGCCGGCTAGGATCGATGAGCAGTTCTTC

J: TRBJ2-3
D: TRBD1
size: many
V: TRBV29-1
CDR3: CSVEDRQGRTDTQYF
DNA: TGCAGCGTTGAAGATCGACAGGGTCGCACAGATACGCAGTATTTT

J: TRBJ1-6
D: -
size: -
V: TRBV7-9
CDR3: CASSFSRGNSPLHF
DNA: TGTGCCAGCAGCTTTTCTAGGGGAAATTCACCCCTCCACTTT

J: TRBJ2-7
D: -
size: -
V: TRBV5-1
CDR3: CASSLAGVSELYF
DNA: TGCGCCAGCAGCTTAGCCGGAGTTAGCGAGCTGTACTTC

J: TRBJ2-2
D: -
size: many
V: TRBV11-3
CDR3: CASSPSELTGELFF
DNA: TGTGCCAGCAGCCCGAGCGAACTCACCGGGGAGCTGTTTTTT

J: TRBJ2-3
D: -
size: many
V: TRBV4-1
CDR3: CASSQEVATDTQYF
DNA: TGCGCCAGCAGCCAAGAGGTAGCAACAGATACGCAGTATTTT

J: TRBJ2-4
D: -
size: many
V: TRBV7-8
CDR3: CASSVHRVGDIQYF
DNA: TGTGCCAGCAGCGTACACAGGGTTGGGGACATTCAGTACTTC

J: TRBJ2-1
D: -
size: many
V: TRBV7-2
CDR3: CASSPRLGSSYNEQFF
DNA: TGTGCCAGCAGCCCCAGACTCGGCAGCTCCTACAATGAGCAGTTCTTC

J: TRBJ2-7
D: TRBD2
size: few
V: TRBV30
CDR3: CAWKAGGLYEQYF
DNA: TGTGCCTGGAAAGCGGGAGGTTTGTACGAGCAGTACTTC

J: TRBJ2-1
D: -
size: few
V: TRBV6-6
CDR3: CASSGADWDEQFF
DNA: TGTGCCAGCAGTGGGGCCGACTGGGATGAGCAGTTCTTC

J: TRBJ2-3
D: TRBD2
size: -
V: TRBV5-1
CDR3: CARSLTPPPAGGHVTQYF
DNA: TGCGCCCGCAGCTTGACTCCCCCCCCAGCGGGAGGTCACGTTACGCAGTATTTT

J: TRBJ1-6
D: TRBD1
size: many
V: TRBV5-1
CDR3: CASSLNRGDSPLHF
DNA: TGCGCCAGCAGCTTGAACAGGGGTGATTCACCCCTCCACTTT

J: TRBJ2-2
D: -
size: -
V: TRBV11-2
CDR3: CASSSLTKPNTGELFF
DNA: TGTGCCAGCAGCTCTTTAACTAAACCGAACACCGGGGAGCTGTTTTTT